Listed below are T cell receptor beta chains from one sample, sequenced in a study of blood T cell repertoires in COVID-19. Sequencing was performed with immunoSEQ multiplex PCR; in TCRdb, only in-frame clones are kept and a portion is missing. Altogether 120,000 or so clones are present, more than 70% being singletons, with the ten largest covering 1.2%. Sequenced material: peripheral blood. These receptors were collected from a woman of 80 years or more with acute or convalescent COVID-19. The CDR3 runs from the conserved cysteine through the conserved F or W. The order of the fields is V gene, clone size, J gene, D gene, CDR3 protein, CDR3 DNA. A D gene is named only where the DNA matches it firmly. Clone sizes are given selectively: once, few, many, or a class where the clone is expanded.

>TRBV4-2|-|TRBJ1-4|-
CASSPRQVLNEKLFF
TGTGCCAGCAGCCCGCGACAGGTCCTAAATGAAAAACTGTTTTTT
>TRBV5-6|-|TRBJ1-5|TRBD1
CASSLGGQGGNQPQHF
TGTGCCAGCAGCTTGGGTGGGCAGGGGGGCAATCAGCCCCAGCATTTT
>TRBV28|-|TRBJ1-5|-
CASSSLGQLNQPQHF
TGTGCCAGCAGTTCACTCGGACAGTTGAATCAGCCCCAGCATTTT
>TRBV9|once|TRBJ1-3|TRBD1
CASSARQGTDGNTIYF
TGTGCCAGCAGCGCCCGACAGGGCACTGATGGAAACACCATATATTTT
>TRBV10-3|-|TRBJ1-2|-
CATGREGAYYGYTF
TGTGCCACAGGAAGAGAAGGGGCGTACTATGGCTACACCTTC
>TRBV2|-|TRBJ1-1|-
CASSDSRGPHEAFF
TGTGCCAGCAGTGATTCCAGGGGTCCCCATGAAGCTTTCTTT
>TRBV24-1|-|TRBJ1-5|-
CATSDGNQPQHF
TGTGCCACCAGTGACGGGAATCAGCCCCAGCATTTT
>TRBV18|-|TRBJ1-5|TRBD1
CASSPGQGVQPQHF
TGTGCCAGCTCACCAGGCCAGGGGGTTCAGCCCCAGCATTTT
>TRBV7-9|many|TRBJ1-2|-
CASRAGYGYTF
TGTGCCAGCAGGGCAGGGTATGGCTACACCTTC
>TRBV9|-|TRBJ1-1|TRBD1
CASSVGTGEFGAFF
TGTGCCAGCAGCGTAGGTACAGGGGAATTTGGAGCTTTCTTT
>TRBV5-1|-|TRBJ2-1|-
CASSEGGLDEQFF
TGCGCCAGCAGTGAGGGGGGGCTTGATGAGCAGTTCTTC
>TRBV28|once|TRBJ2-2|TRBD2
CASSLASGSLDTGELFF
TGTGCCAGCAGTTTAGCCAGCGGGAGCTTAGACACCGGGGAGCTGTTTTTT
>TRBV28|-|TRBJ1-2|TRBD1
CASSLGGTGRGYTF
TGTGCCAGCAGTTTAGGCGGGACAGGGCGAGGCTACACCTTC
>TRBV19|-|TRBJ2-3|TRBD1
CASPQGQGPDTQYF
TGTGCCAGTCCCCAGGGACAGGGGCCAGATACGCAGTATTTT
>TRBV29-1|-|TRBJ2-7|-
CSVGFSRNEQYF
TGCAGCGTTGGTTTCAGCAGGAACGAGCAGTACTTC
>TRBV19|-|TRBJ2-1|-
CASNKAYSSYNEQFF
TGTGCCAGTAACAAAGCGTATAGCTCCTACAATGAGCAGTTCTTC
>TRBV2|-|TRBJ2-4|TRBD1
CASSVQGGIQYF
TGTGCCAGCAGTGTACAGGGGGGCATTCAGTACTTC
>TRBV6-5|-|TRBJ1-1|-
CASSILRNTEAFF
TGTGCCAGCAGTATCCTGCGAAACACTGAAGCTTTCTTT